This record looks at one T cell receptor (beta chain) sequence and its context. This sample was included in a study of blood T cell repertoires in COVID-19. Some clones are missing from TCRdb's copy, which holds only in-frame ones; the method was immunoSEQ multiplex PCR. The sample holds about 150,000 clones, approximately 84% seen once. This receptor was taken from a woman of 80 years or more with COVID-19, enrolled during active disease. Specimen: peripheral blood.

CDR3 amino acids: CASSFQGRDYYEQYF. DNA of the CDR3: TGTGCCAGCAGTTTTCAGGGGCGCGACTACTACGAGCAGTACTTC. This rearrangement joins TRBV27 to TRBJ2-7, with D tentatively TRBD1 (6 bases). CDR3 length equals 15 residues. Germline V CDR1 and CDR2: MNHEY, SMNVEV (reference sequence). V was clipped by 3 bases and J by 3 bases, with 15 bases between them.